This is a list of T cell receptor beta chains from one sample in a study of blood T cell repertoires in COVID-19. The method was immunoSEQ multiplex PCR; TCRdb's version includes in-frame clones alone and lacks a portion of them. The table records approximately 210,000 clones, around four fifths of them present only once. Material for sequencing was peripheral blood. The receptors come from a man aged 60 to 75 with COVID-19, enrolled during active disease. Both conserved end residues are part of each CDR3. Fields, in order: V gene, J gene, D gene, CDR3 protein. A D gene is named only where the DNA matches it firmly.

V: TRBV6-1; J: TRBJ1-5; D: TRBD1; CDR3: CASSDGQGVQPQHF
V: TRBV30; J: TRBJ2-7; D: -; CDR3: CAWSINHDSFRYF
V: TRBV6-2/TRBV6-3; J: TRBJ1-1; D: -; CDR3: CASSYSWGGRNTEAFF
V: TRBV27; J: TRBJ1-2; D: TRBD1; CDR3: CASHPGTASTNYGYTF
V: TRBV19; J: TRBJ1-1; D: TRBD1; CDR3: CASSFLGGPTEAFF
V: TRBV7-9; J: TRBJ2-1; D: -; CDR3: CASSLGAGLVNRQFF
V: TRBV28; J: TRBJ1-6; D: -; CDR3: CASSPSFSPLHF
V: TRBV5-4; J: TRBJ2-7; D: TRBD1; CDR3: CASSPTGGAGSYEQYF
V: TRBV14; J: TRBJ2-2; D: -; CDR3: CASSQSRSGELFF
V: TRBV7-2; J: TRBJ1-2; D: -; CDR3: CASSNDKGNYGYTF
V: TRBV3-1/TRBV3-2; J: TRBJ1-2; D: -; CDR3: CASSQDQGRYGYTF